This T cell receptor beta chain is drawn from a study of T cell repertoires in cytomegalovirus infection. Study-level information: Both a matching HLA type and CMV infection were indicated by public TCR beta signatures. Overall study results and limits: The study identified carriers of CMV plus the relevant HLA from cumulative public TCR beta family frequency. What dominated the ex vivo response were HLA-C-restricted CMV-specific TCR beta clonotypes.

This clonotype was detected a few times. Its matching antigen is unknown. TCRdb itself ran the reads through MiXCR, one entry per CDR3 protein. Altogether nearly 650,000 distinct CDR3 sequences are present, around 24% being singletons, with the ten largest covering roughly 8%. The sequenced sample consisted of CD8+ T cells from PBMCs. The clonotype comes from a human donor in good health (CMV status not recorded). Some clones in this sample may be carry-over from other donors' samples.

The CDR3 loop is CASSSWTGEETQYF. The CDR3 region has the DNA TGTGCCAGCAGCTCCTGGACAGGGGAAGAGACCCAGTACTTC. The V gene is TRBV7-9, the J gene TRBJ2-5, with 9 bases that match TRBD1. Germline values: CDR1 SEHNR, CDR2 FQNEAQ (reference sequence). This CDR3 contains 14 residues. The junction had 3 bases not matched to a gene; V was cut back by 4 bases and J by 3 bases.